Listed here are 4 T cell receptor beta chains from one sample, sequenced in a study of T cell changes during pregnancy in multiple sclerosis. Sequenced by immunoSEQ multiplex PCR; TCRdb stores in-frame clones only, minus some. The data contain tens of thousands of clones, 89% of them singletons. The material was CD4+ T cells from peripheral blood mononuclear cells, obtained in the first trimester of pregnancy. The receptors derive from a female donor with multiple sclerosis, enrolled in a pregnancy study.

The chain combines TRBV29-1 with TRBJ2-7; tentatively, D is TRBD1 (5 bases). The CDR3 has 12 amino acids. V shed 4 bases and J shed 2 bases, with 9 bases lying between them. The germline gives CDR1 SQVTM, CDR2 ANQGSEA. The CDR3 DNA reads as TGCAGCGTTGTAGGGGCCACCTACGAGCAGTACTTC. Protein sequence: CSVVGATYEQYF.

The chain employs TRBV5-4 and TRBJ2-6, with D hard to call. The germline CDR1 and CDR2 sequences are SGHNT and YYREEE (reference sequence). V gave up 4 bases and J gave up 0 bases, with 14 bases separating them. The CDR3 is 17 amino acids. CDR3 bases: TGTGCCAGCAGCCGTCCTATAAGAAACTCTGGGGCCAACGTCCTGACTTTC. This codes for CASSRPIRNSGANVLTF.

This clone was found a few times. The chain uses TRBV27 and TRBJ2-7, with 7 bases identical to TRBD2. The CDR3 totals 15 residues. CDR1 is MNHEY, CDR2 SMNVEV, per germline (reference sequence). Losses at the gene ends were 5 bases for V and 0 bases for J; bases not matched to a gene: 7. CDR3 sequence (DNA): TGTGCCAGCAGTCCTGGACTAGTTGGCTCCTACGAGCAGTACTTC. This encodes CASSPGLVGSYEQYF.

The gene calls are TRBV5-1 and TRBJ2-1; the D gene is possibly TRBD2 (6 bases). Trimming removed 1 base from V and 0 bases from J, with 11 bases in between. The CDR3 is 16 residues long. Germline CDR1 reads SGHRS; CDR2 reads YFSETQ. The CDR3 coding sequence is TGCGCCAGCAGCTTGATTAGCGGTAGCTCCTACAATGAGCAGTTCTTC. Its translation: CASSLISGSSYNEQFF.